A selection of T cell receptor beta chains follows, all from one sample in a study of OX40 agonist ivuxolimab in advanced cancers. TCRdb's copy holds only in-frame clones and misses some; the assay was immunoSEQ multiplex PCR. The repertoire holds under 95,000 clones, with roughly 88% as singletons. Source: CD4+ or CD8+ T cells sorted from blood, taken in a trial of the OX40 agonist ivuxolimab. Every receptor here comes from an adult with an advanced solid tumor such as melanoma, head and neck, liver or kidney cancer. Each CDR3 is given with its conserved first and last residue. D genes are given only for firm matches. Clone size, where shown, is once, few, many, or a class for clones that have expanded.

clone size	D gene	V gene	CDR3 length	J gene	CDR3 protein	CDR3 DNA
NA	NA	TRBV7-2	16	TRBJ1-3	CASSLRPGRDGNTIYF	TGTGCCAGCAGTCTAAGACCGGGACGGGACGGAAACACCATATATTTT
NA	TRBD2	TRBV7-3	14	TRBJ2-7	CASRPLADSYEQYF	TGTGCCAGCAGGCCACTAGCGGACTCCTACGAGCAGTACTTC
NA	TRBD2	TRBV29-1	14	TRBJ2-2	CSARLAGNTGELFF	TGCAGCGCTAGACTAGCGGGGAACACCGGGGAGCTGTTTTTT
few	NA	TRBV11-3	14	TRBJ1-2	CASSPGTGNYGYTF	TGTGCCAGCAGCCCCGGGACGGGGAACTATGGCTACACCTTC
NA	TRBD2	TRBV19	15	TRBJ2-7	CASSPSSGGLYEQYF	TGTGCCAGTAGTCCATCCAGCGGGGGACTCTACGAGCAGTACTTC
NA	TRBD2	TRBV11-2	14	TRBJ2-4	CASTRGLAKNIQYF	TGTGCCAGCACCCGGGGACTAGCGAAAAACATTCAGTACTTC
NA	NA	TRBV5-1	15	TRBJ2-5	CASSSIPGSQETQYF	TGCGCCAGCAGCTCAATACCGGGTAGTCAAGAGACCCAGTACTTC
once	TRBD2	TRBV9	18	TRBJ2-1	CASSVEGLAGGPYNEQFF	TGTGCCAGCAGCGTAGAGGGTCTAGCGGGAGGCCCCTACAATGAGCAGTTCTTC
NA	TRBD1	TRBV6-1	15	TRBJ1-2	CASILHYTQGNGYTF	TGTGCCAGCATCCTCCACTACACACAGGGGAATGGCTACACCTTC
once	NA	TRBV9	15	TRBJ1-6	CASSVEAGEYSPLHF	TGTGCCAGCAGCGTAGAGGCAGGGGAATATTCACCCCTCCACTTT
NA	TRBD1	TRBV2	14	TRBJ2-7	CASSDRDRGYEQYF	TGTGCCAGCAGCGACCGGGACAGGGGTTACGAGCAGTACTTC
NA	NA	TRBV19	11	TRBJ1-1	CATRWDTEAFF	TGTGCCACCCGATGGGACACTGAAGCTTTCTTT
NA	NA	TRBV5-1	14	TRBJ1-1	CASRVEVVNTEAFF	TGCGCCAGCAGGGTCGAGGTCGTGAACACTGAAGCTTTCTTT
NA	NA	TRBV30	11	TRBJ2-7	CAWGGRSEQYF	TGTGCCTGGGGGGGACGGAGCGAGCAGTACTTC
NA	NA	TRBV13	12	TRBJ1-1	CASSARTGEAFF	TGTGCCAGCAGCGCCAGGACCGGGGAAGCTTTCTTT
NA	TRBD1	TRBV27	16	TRBJ1-1	CASRFHRGRGDTEAFF	TGTGCCAGCAGATTTCACAGGGGAAGGGGGGACACTGAAGCTTTCTTT
NA	NA	TRBV2	12	TRBJ1-4	CASTGDNEKLFF	TGTGCCAGCACGGGGGACAATGAAAAACTGTTTTTT
NA	NA	TRBV5-1	14	TRBJ2-6	CASRGSSGANVLTF	TGCGCCAGCAGGGGGAGCTCTGGGGCCAACGTCCTGACTTTC
NA	NA	TRBV11-3	14	TRBJ1-1	CASSLFQTETEAFF	TGTGCCAGCAGCTTATTTCAGACAGAAACTGAAGCTTTCTTT
NA	NA	TRBV2	12	TRBJ2-5	CASVTGFETQYF	TGTGCCAGCGTTACAGGGTTCGAGACCCAGTACTTC
NA	TRBD1	TRBV7-9	16	TRBJ2-5	CASSFVQGQGGETQYF	TGTGCCAGCAGCTTCGTTCAGGGACAGGGCGGCGAGACCCAGTACTTC
NA	TRBD1	TRBV5-6	18	TRBJ2-2	CASSLPGTGFEGTGELFF	TGTGCCAGCAGCTTGCCCGGGACAGGGTTTGAGGGCACCGGGGAGCTGTTTTTT
few	TRBD2	TRBV18	16	TRBJ2-2	CASSLRNGRATGELFF	TGTGCCAGCTCACTACGGAACGGGAGGGCCACCGGGGAGCTGTTTTTT
NA	NA	TRBV4-2	14	TRBJ2-3	CASSQGFSTDTQYF	TGTGCCAGCAGCCAGGGATTTAGCACAGATACGCAGTATTTT
once	NA	TRBV5-1	14	TRBJ2-3	CASNRGTSTDTQYF	TGCGCCAGCAATAGAGGGACTAGCACAGATACGCAGTATTTT
NA	NA	TRBV5-1	15	TRBJ1-5	CASSWMWGQDQPQHF	TGCGCCAGCAGCTGGATGTGGGGACAAGATCAGCCCCAGCATTTT
NA	TRBD1	TRBV30	15	TRBJ1-4	CAWSRRQGAGEKLFF	TGTGCCTGGAGTCGAAGACAGGGGGCCGGGGAAAAACTGTTTTTT
NA	NA	TRBV19	14	TRBJ2-3	CASSIVWAEDTQYF	TGTGCCAGTAGTATAGTTTGGGCAGAAGATACGCAGTATTTT
once	NA	TRBV14	16	TRBJ2-7	CASSQIGLRQGNEQYF	TGTGCCAGCAGCCAAATTGGTCTCCGTCAGGGGAACGAGCAGTACTTC
NA	TRBD2	TRBV5-1	15	TRBJ2-2	CASSLVAGGTGELFF	TGCGCCAGCAGCTTAGTAGCGGGAGGCACCGGGGAGCTGTTTTTT
once	NA	TRBV9	13	TRBJ1-6	CASSVGGVAPLHF	TGTGCCAGCAGCGTAGGCGGCGTTGCACCCCTCCACTTT
NA	TRBD1	TRBV4-1	17	TRBJ2-7	CASSQEDPTGGWNEQYF	TGCGCCAGCAGCCAAGAAGACCCGACAGGGGGCTGGAACGAGCAGTACTTC
NA	NA	TRBV9	13	TRBJ1-4	CASSARQDEKLFF	TGTGCCAGCAGCGCTCGACAGGATGAAAAACTGTTTTTT
NA	TRBD1	TRBV19	14	TRBJ1-5	CASSGQGRYQPQHF	TGTGCCAGTAGTGGACAGGGTAGATATCAGCCCCAGCATTTT
NA	NA	TRBV12-5	16	TRBJ2-7	CASGLVSPRSSYEQYF	TGTGCTAGTGGTTTGGTATCCCCTAGGAGCTCCTACGAGCAGTACTTC
NA	NA	TRBV5-8	15	TRBJ1-5	CASTKTGNSNQPQHF	TGTGCCAGCACCAAGACAGGCAATAGCAATCAGCCCCAGCATTTT
NA	NA	TRBV5-1	11	TRBJ2-5	CASSSQETQYF	TGCGCCAGCAGCTCTCAAGAGACCCAGTACTTC
NA	NA	TRBV6-6	12	TRBJ2-7	CASSSDRNEQYF	TGTGCCAGCAGTTCGGACAGAAACGAGCAGTACTTC
NA	NA	TRBV21-1	15	TRBJ2-1	CASSFQGDAYNEQFF	TGTGCCAGCAGCTTCCAGGGAGACGCCTACAATGAGCAGTTCTTC
NA	NA	TRBV10-3	13	TRBJ1-3	CAISSQGGNTIYF	TGTGCCATCAGTAGTCAGGGTGGAAACACCATATATTTT
NA	TRBD2	TRBV7-8	19	TRBJ2-5	CASSLVRLAGGGPQETQYF	TGTGCCAGCAGCTTAGTAAGGCTAGCGGGAGGCGGCCCCCAAGAGACCCAGTACTTC
NA	NA	TRBV30	12	TRBJ2-3	CASGTNLHTQYF	TGTGCCTCCGGGACAAACCTTCATACGCAGTATTTT